This T cell receptor beta chain derives from a study of T cell repertoires in ileal Crohn's disease. Only in-frame clones appear in the TCRdb table, and some are missing; sequencing was by immunoSEQ multiplex PCR. Among 950 to 1,500 clones listed, just under 85% were seen once. Stated time point: neoterminal ileum biopsy at postoperative endoscopy, about 6 months after surgery. Eligibility required adulthood, ileal or ileocolonic Crohn's disease and indicated ileocolonic resection. Concerning this clone: Its antigen is as yet unknown.

The J segment lost 2 bases and the V segment lost 4 bases, leaving 4 bases of the junction unmatched. In germline, CDR1 is SQVTM, CDR2 ANQGSEA. The CDR3 loop spans 15 amino acids. General study findings and limits: Clonality above 26.8% at surgery always came with endoscopic recurrence.

This TCR was sampled from an adult with Crohn's disease. The V gene is TRBV29-1, the J gene TRBJ2-3, with 12 bases that match TRBD2. Material for sequencing was ileal tissue. This chain's CDR3 is CSVVGLAGPTDTQYF. The DNA for the CDR3 is TGCAGCGTTGTAGGACTAGCGGGACCCACAGATACGCAGTATTTT.